Listed here is a single TCR beta chain. The antigen is unknown. The data belong to a study of T-cell reconstitution after alpha-beta-depleted transplantation in children. Findings and caveats of the study: T-cell counts and diversity at one year post-transplant came mainly from newly produced T cells. Expanded graft clones, several hundred of them, were reportedly the source of alpha-beta T cells about two months after transplant.

The CDR3 has 15 residues. V lost 6 bases and J 0 bases, leaving 13 bases between the germline ends. Germline lookup yields CDR1 MNHEY and CDR2 SMNVEV (reference sequence). Preparation of the TCRbeta library used unique molecular identifiers. One entry per CDR3 protein results from TCRdb running MiXCR on the PCR reads. The table shows approximately 230,000 distinct CDR3 sequences, with 20% to 30% occurring only once. The receptor's source is a female patient between 2 and 15 years old who had a stem cell transplant for congenital amegakaryocytic thrombocytopenia, so the T cells may come from the graft donor. This rearrangement joins TRBV27 to TRBJ2-3; tentatively, D is TRBD1 (6 bases). Sequencing used PBMCs, mostly from graft donor cells, obtained 360 days after TCRalphabeta/CD19-depleted stem cell transplant. DNA for the CDR3: TGTGCCAGCAGAGCTGCAGGGGATAGCACAGATACGCAGTATTTT. It yields the protein CASRAAGDSTDTQYF.